The 27 T cell receptor beta chains below were found in one sample sequenced in a study of CD8 T cells in ankylosing spondylitis. TCRdb redid the calling of the 5' RACE reads with MiXCR, one entry per CDR3 protein. The profile covers 150,000 or so distinct CDR3 sequences, with 25% to 35% appearing a single time and around 6.2% taken by the ten largest. Sequencing was carried out using synovial fluid, either unsorted or a sorted T cell fraction (not recorded which). These receptors all stem from a male donor with ankylosing spondylitis.

Comment on this clonotype: The conserved phenylalanine or tryptophan is not found at the CDR3 terminus, so this likely reflects a read error. The chain carries TRBV19 and TRBJ2-7; possible D gene TRBD1, 5 bases. V lost 1 base, J lost 0 bases, and 13 bases lay in between. The CDR3 is made up of 16 amino acids. In germline, CDR1 is LNHDA, CDR2 SQIVND (reference sequence). For the CDR3, the DNA is TGTGCCAGTAGTATAGGGACAACTACAAACTCCTACGAGCAGTACTCC. This codes for CASSIGTTTNSYEQYS.

The V and J genes are TRBV20-1 and TRBJ2-7, with TRBD1 identical over 8 bases. V gave up 4 bases and J gave up 3 bases; unmatched junction bases: 11. The V gene's germline CDR1 is DFQATT and CDR2 SNEGSKA (reference sequence). There are 15 residues in the CDR3. In DNA, the CDR3 is TGCAGTGCTATAAGCCCACGGACAGGGAACTACGAGCAGTACTTC. Its protein is CSAISPRTGNYEQYF.

This clonotype was counted at least ten times. The rearrangement joins TRBV7-9 to TRBJ1-2; D not resolved. Germline loops: CDR1 SEHNR, CDR2 FQNEAQ (reference sequence). The length of the CDR3 is 15 residues. With 1 base removed from V and 4 bases from J, the gap between germline ends came to 13 bases. CDR3 sequence: CASSLERQASYGYTF. CDR3 bases: TGTGCCAGCAGCTTAGAGCGGCAGGCGAGCTATGGCTACACCTTC. Filled out from reference TRBV7-9 and TRBJ1-2, the complete variable domain reads DTGVSQNPRHKITKRGQNVTFRCDPISEHNRLYWYRQTLGQGPEFLTYFQNEAQLEKSRLLSDRFSAERPKGSFSTLEIQRTEQGDSAMYLCASSLERQASYGYTFGSGTRLTVV.

The V and J genes are TRBV5-1 and TRBJ1-1; D gene unclear. The germline V gene has CDR1 SGHRS and CDR2 YFSETQ. The CDR3 totals 15 residues. The V end was cut by 0 bases, the J end by 4 bases, with 13 bases between. In DNA, the CDR3 is TGCGCCAGCAGCTTGGGACGAGGAGTGACCACTGAAGCTTTCTTT. Translation: CASSLGRGVTTEAFF.

This clonotype has ten or more counts. The V gene is TRBV2, the J gene TRBJ1-1, with D unresolved. The CDR3 sequence is 14 residues long. The V and J ends lost 4 bases and 2 bases respectively, with 11 bases between them. Germline values: CDR1 SNHLY, CDR2 FYNNEI. CDR3 DNA sequence: TGTGCCAGCAGTGGTGGCGGAACCAACACTGAAGCTTTCTTT. Residues: CASSGGGTNTEAFF.

This clonotype was detected once. This chain connects TRBV27 to TRBJ1-2; D not certain. In germline, CDR1 is MNHEY, CDR2 SMNVEV (reference sequence). This CDR3 has 15 amino acids. Trimming pared 8 bases from V and 4 bases from J, leaving 20 bases between. CDR3 nucleotide sequence: TGTGCCAGCGGAAGCCTCGGAGCAGAGACCTATGGCTACACCTTC. Translation gives CASGSLGAETYGYTF.

The chain links TRBV7-3 to TRBJ2-3; 7 bases are shared with TRBD1. Germline trimming cut 4 bases from V and 5 bases from J; bases unmatched to any gene: 12. Per germline, CDR1 SGHTA and CDR2 FQGTGA. The CDR3 is 16 amino acids. The CDR3 here is CASSSTETGHGDTQYF. Written as DNA, the CDR3 is TGTGCCAGCAGCTCCACGGAGACAGGGCACGGAGATACGCAGTATTTT.

The chain combines TRBV20-1 with TRBJ2-3; D might be TRBD2 (5 bases). The germline V gene encodes CDR1 DFQATT and CDR2 SNEGSKA (reference sequence). The CDR3 is 13 residues long. Trimming took off 6 bases at V and 4 bases at J, with 14 bases between the two ends. The CDR3 nucleotides read TGCAGTGCCGAGAGGGCCGGGGCAGATACGCAGTATTTT. Its translation is CSAERAGADTQYF.

This clonotype was counted between two and nine times. The chain has TRBV5-1 and TRBJ2-1; D is possibly TRBD1 (6 bases). The V and J ends lost 4 bases and 5 bases respectively, with 16 bases between them. This CDR3 has 15 amino acids. CDR1 SGHRS and CDR2 YFSETQ come from the germline V gene. CDR3 loop: CASSTGTIWDNEQFF. For the CDR3, the DNA is TGCGCCAGCAGCACTGGGACAATATGGGACAATGAGCAGTTCTTC.

The chain carries TRBV10-3 and TRBJ2-1; D is ambiguous. V was pared by 0 bases and J by 9 bases, with 9 bases between. Germline loops: CDR1 ENHRY, CDR2 SYGVKD. CDR3 size: 13 residues. As DNA, the CDR3 is TGTGCCATCAGTGAGTCCGGAAGGCCTGAGCAGTTCTTC. It translates to CAISESGRPEQFF.

The V call is TRBV28, the J call TRBJ1-4; D is possibly TRBD1 (5 bases). The CDR3 is made up of 11 amino acids. Germline V gene sequence: CDR1 MDHEN, CDR2 SYDVKM. The ends were cut back, 8 bases at V and 8 bases at J, with 9 bases in the middle. The CDR3 DNA follows: TGTGCCAGCGGGTGGGGGGAAAAACTGTTTTTT. Its translation is CASGWGEKLFF.

This clonotype was observed at least ten times. The chain uses TRBV12-3 or TRBV12-4 and TRBJ2-3; D not certain. V lost 5 bases and J 2 bases, leaving 14 bases between the germline ends. The CDR3 totals 15 residues. In DNA, the CDR3 is TGTGCCAGCAGTAGAAGGGCGGTATTCACAGATACGCAGTATTTT. Translation gives CASSRRAVFTDTQYF.

This clonotype was seen once. The rearrangement uses TRBV6-1 and TRBJ1-6; tentatively, D is TRBD1 (6 bases). Per germline, CDR1 MNHNS and CDR2 SASEGT. V shed 4 bases and J shed 7 bases, with 11 bases lying between them. The CDR3 is made up of 14 amino acids. The CDR3 DNA sequence: TGTGCCAGCAGTGCTGGGGGGCTGAATTCACCCCTCCACTTT. Translated, it gives CASSAGGLNSPLHF.

J is TRBJ2-7 and V is TRBV11-2, with D possibly TRBD2 on 5 matching bases. Germline V gene data show CDR1 as SGHAT and CDR2 as FQNNGV. V lost 2 bases, J lost 7 bases, and 15 bases lay in between. The CDR3 loop spans 14 amino acids. Here the CDR3 DNA reads TGTGCCAGCAGCTTACCAGACGTCACGGGGGAGCAGTACTTC. As protein: CASSLPDVTGEQYF.

This sequence joins TRBV9 and TRBJ1-2; D unresolved. Deletions cut 3 bases from V and 5 bases from J, with 8 bases between. The CDR3 runs 12 residues. From germline, CDR1 is SGDLS and CDR2 YYNGEE. CDR3 in amino acids: CASSADGYGYTF. The CDR3 DNA reads TGTGCCAGCAGCGCGGACGGATATGGCTACACCTTC.

This clonotype is medium-sized. CDR3 sequence: CSVQTGVGDTQYF. CDR3 coding DNA: TGCAGCGTTCAGACAGGGGTAGGCGATACGCAGTATTTT. This rearrangement joins TRBV29-1 to TRBJ2-3; 8 positions match TRBD1. The trim removed 5 bases at V and 6 bases at J, leaving 7 bases unmatched. The V gene's germline CDR1 is SQVTM and CDR2 ANQGSEA. The CDR3 is 13 amino acids.

This clonotype was recorded at least ten times. V gene TRBV2 combines with J gene TRBJ1-5, with TRBD1 identical over 8 bases. V lost 4 bases and J lost 2; bases outside the gene matches: 7. The CDR3 is 16 residues long. Germline assignment: CDR1 SNHLY and CDR2 FYNNEI. The CDR3 here is CASSGQGAPGNQPQHF. CDR3 in DNA: TGTGCCAGCAGTGGCCAGGGGGCGCCGGGCAATCAGCCCCAGCATTTT. Full variable domain (remainder filled in from reference TRBV2 and TRBJ1-5): EPEVTQTPSHQVTQMGQEVILRCVPISNHLYFYWYRQILGQKVEFLVSFYNNEISEKSEIFDDQFSVERPDGSNFTLKIRSTKLEDSAMYFCASSGQGAPGNQPQHFGDGTRLSIL.

This clonotype was detected ten times or more. The rearrangement joins TRBV6-1 to TRBJ2-5, with 15 bases identical to TRBD2. Germline loops: CDR1 MNHNS, CDR2 SASEGT. The CDR3 has 16 residues. After removal of 7 bases from V and 7 bases from J, the junction contained 10 bases not matched to a gene. CDR3 sequence: CASKGTSGGFRSTQYF. DNA of the CDR3: TGTGCCAGCAAAGGGACTAGCGGGGGGTTCCGATCGACCCAGTACTTC.

This clonotype was picked up a small number of times. CDR3 sequence (DNA): TGTGCCATCAGTGAAAGGCCAGGGGGGGATGAAAAACTGTTTTTT. Translated: CAISERPGGDEKLFF. The chain couples TRBV10-3 to TRBJ1-4; 7 nucleotides line up with TRBD1. CDR1 is ENHRY and CDR2 is SYGVKD in the germline V gene. V gave up 3 bases and J gave up 6 bases; unmatched junction bases: 7. The CDR3 extends over 15 amino acids.

The chain uses TRBV30 and TRBJ2-7, with D unresolved. Per germline, CDR1 GTSNPN and CDR2 SVGIG (reference sequence). The CDR3 consists of 12 residues. Trimming took 5 bases from V and 0 from J, leaving 8 bases between them. The CDR3 protein is CAWGGYSYEQYF. Here the CDR3 DNA reads TGTGCCTGGGGCGGCTACTCCTACGAGCAGTACTTC. The full variable domain, completed using reference TRBV30 and TRBJ2-7, is SQTIHQWPATLVQPVGSPLSLECTVEGTSNPNLYWYRQAAGRGLQLLFYSVGIGQISSEVPQNLSASRPQDRQFILSSKKLLLSDSGFYLCAWGGYSYEQYFGPGTRLTVT.

This clonotype occurred a few times. J is TRBJ1-2 and V is TRBV20-1; D is unclear. Germline V gives CDR1 DFQATT, CDR2 SNEGSKA (reference sequence). The CDR3 is 13 amino acids. Trimming took off 1 base at V and 5 bases at J, with 11 bases between the two ends. The CDR3 protein is CSARGVRQYGYTF. The CDR3 coding sequence is TGCAGTGCTAGAGGTGTCCGTCAGTATGGCTACACCTTC.

The rearrangement uses TRBV20-1 and TRBJ2-7, with no clear D. The CDR3 loop spans 11 amino acids. Per germline, CDR1 DFQATT and CDR2 SNEGSKA (reference sequence). V lost 4 bases, J lost 3 bases, and 7 bases lay in between. The chain's CDR3 is CSATENYEQYF. DNA of the CDR3: TGCAGTGCTACAGAGAACTACGAGCAGTACTTC.

This clonotype was seen a few times. The J gene is TRBJ1-2, the V gene TRBV30; D may be TRBD1 (5 bases). This CDR3 is 14 amino acids long. Per germline, CDR1 GTSNPN and CDR2 SVGIG (reference sequence). V shed 3 bases and J shed 7 bases, with 18 bases lying between them. The CDR3 loop is CAWREPGVPLGYTF. The CDR3 nucleotides read TGTGCCTGGAGGGAACCGGGGGTTCCCCTTGGCTACACCTTC.

On this clonotype: This may be a read error: a much more frequent sequence differs by one nucleotide. The V gene is TRBV28, the J gene TRBJ1-5, with 7 bases matching TRBD1. Germline values: CDR1 MDHEN, CDR2 SYDVKM. J was trimmed by 9 bases and V by 9 bases; bases with no gene match: 14. This CDR3 is built from 14 residues. DNA of the CDR3: TGTGCCAGGAGCCTGACAGGGTCCGTGGGGCCCCAGCATTTT. Translation gives CARSLTGSVGPQHF. Full variable domain (rest looked up from reference TRBV28 and TRBJ1-5): DVKVTQSSRYLVKRTGEKVFLECVQDMDHENMFWYRQDPGLGLRLIYFSYDVKMKEKGDIPEGYSVSREKKERFSLILESASTNQTSMYLCARSLTGSVGPQHFGDGTRLSIL.

The V call is TRBV20-1, the J call TRBJ1-3; D is perhaps TRBD1 (5 bases). The CDR3 contains 13 residues. CDR1 and CDR2 from the germline V gene are DFQATT and SNEGSKA (reference sequence). Trimming pared 3 bases from V and 2 bases from J, leaving 8 bases between. The CDR3 bases are TGCAGTGCTAGTCCCAGGGCTGGAAACACCATATATTTT. It translates to CSASPRAGNTIYF.

This clonotype was seen a handful of times. The genes are TRBV2 and TRBJ1-4; D is ambiguous. Germline CDR1 and CDR2: SNHLY and FYNNEI. The ends were cut back, 7 bases at V and 3 bases at J, with 12 bases in the middle. The CDR3 is made up of 14 amino acids. The CDR3 nucleotides are TGTGCCAGCACGCCCACGTGGGCTAATGAAAAACTGTTTTTT. The encoded protein is CASTPTWANEKLFF.

The V call is TRBV12-3 or TRBV12-4, the J call TRBJ1-1, with TRBD1 as a possible D gene (5 bases). This CDR3 contains 12 residues. V lost 3 bases to trimming and J lost 9 bases, with 11 bases between them. The CDR3 coding sequence is TGTGCCAGCAGTTTTGGAGGGGTAAAAGCTTTCTTT. This codes for CASSFGGVKAFF.